This is a list of T cell receptor beta chains from one sample in a study of blood T cell repertoires in COVID-19. The method was immunoSEQ multiplex PCR; TCRdb's version includes in-frame clones alone and lacks a portion of them. The sample yields 250,000 to 300,000 clones, around nine tenths seen once. Sequencing used PBMCs or T cells enriched from blood (not recorded which). The receptors stem from a woman aged 40 to 50 who had recovered from COVID-19. The CDR3 runs from the conserved cysteine through the conserved F or W. Fields, in order: V gene, clone size, J gene, D gene, CDR3 DNA, CDR3 protein. A D gene is named only where the DNA matches it firmly. The size entry is marked missing in some rows and otherwise reads once, few, many or a size class.

V: TRBV7-8; size: NA; J: TRBJ1-2; D: TRBD1; DNA: TGTGCCAGCAGCTTAGCGTACAGTCAGGGGGCAGAGGGCTACACCTTC; CDR3: CASSLAYSQGAEGYTF
V: TRBV30; size: NA; J: TRBJ2-7; D: TRBD2; DNA: TGTGCCTGGAGGGGAAGACTAGCATCCTACGAGCAGTACTTC; CDR3: CAWRGRLASYEQYF
V: TRBV30; size: NA; J: TRBJ1-2; D: NA; DNA: TGTGCCTGGAGTGTACAGGGTATGGGCGGCTACACCTTC; CDR3: CAWSVQGMGGYTF
V: TRBV2; size: NA; J: TRBJ2-3; D: TRBD2; DNA: TGTGCCAGGGAACTAGCGGGGGACCCAGATACGCAGTATTTT; CDR3: CARELAGDPDTQYF
V: TRBV5-1; size: NA; J: TRBJ1-5; D: NA; DNA: TGCGCCAGCAGCTTGCAGGGGCCCCCAAGCAATCAGCCCCAGCATTTT; CDR3: CASSLQGPPSNQPQHF
V: TRBV19; size: NA; J: TRBJ2-1; D: NA; DNA: TGTGCCAGTAGTTCAGGGCCTAGCTCCTACAATGAGCAGTTCTTC; CDR3: CASSSGPSSYNEQFF
V: TRBV5-1; size: NA; J: TRBJ1-5; D: TRBD1; DNA: TGCGCCAGCAGCTTTCAGGGGGGACGAGAGCCCCAGCATTTT; CDR3: CASSFQGGREPQHF
V: TRBV3-1/TRBV3-2; size: NA; J: TRBJ1-5; D: TRBD1; DNA: TGTGCCAGCAGCCAAGGGCTGACAGGGTTGGATCAGCCCCAGCATTTT; CDR3: CASSQGLTGLDQPQHF
V: TRBV18; size: few; J: TRBJ1-3; D: NA; DNA: TGTGCCAGCTCACCTGGGTTCGCGACAGTAGGAAACACCATATATTTT; CDR3: CASSPGFATVGNTIYF
V: TRBV5-1; size: NA; J: TRBJ1-3; D: NA; DNA: TGCGCCAGCAGCCCAGGCGCCGGGGGCTCTGGAAACACCATATATTTT; CDR3: CASSPGAGGSGNTIYF